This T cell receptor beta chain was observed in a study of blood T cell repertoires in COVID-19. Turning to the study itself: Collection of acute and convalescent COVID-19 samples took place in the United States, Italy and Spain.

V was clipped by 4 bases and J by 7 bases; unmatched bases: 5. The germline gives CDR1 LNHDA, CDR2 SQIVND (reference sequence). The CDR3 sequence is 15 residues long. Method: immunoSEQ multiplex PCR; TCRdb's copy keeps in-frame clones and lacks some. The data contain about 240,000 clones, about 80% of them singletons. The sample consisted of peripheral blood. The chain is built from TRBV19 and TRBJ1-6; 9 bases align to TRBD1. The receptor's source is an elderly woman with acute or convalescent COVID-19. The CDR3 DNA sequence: TGTGCCAGTAGTACGGGACAGGGTGGGAATTCACCCCTCCACTTT. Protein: CASSTGQGGNSPLHF.